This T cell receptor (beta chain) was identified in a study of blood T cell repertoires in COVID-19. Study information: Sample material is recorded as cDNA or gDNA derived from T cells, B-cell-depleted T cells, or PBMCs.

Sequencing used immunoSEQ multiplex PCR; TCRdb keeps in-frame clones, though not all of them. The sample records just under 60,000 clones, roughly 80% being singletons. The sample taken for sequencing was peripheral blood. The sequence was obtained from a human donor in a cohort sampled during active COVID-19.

CDR3 residues: CASSSPSGNAYNEQFF. In DNA form, the CDR3 reads TGTGCCAGCAGTTCACCGAGCGGGAACGCCTACAATGAGCAGTTCTTC. The rearrangement uses TRBV28 and TRBJ2-1; 7 nucleotides align to TRBD2. The germline V gene has CDR1 MDHEN and CDR2 SYDVKM. This CDR3 is 16 amino acids long. With V trimmed by 4 bases and J by 2 bases, 8 bases remained unmatched. Combining the CDR3 with reference TRBV28 and TRBJ2-1 gives the whole variable domain DVKVTQSSRYLVKRTGEKVFLECVQDMDHENMFWYRQDPGLGLRLIYFSYDVKMKEKGDIPEGYSVSREKKERFSLILESASTNQTSMYLCASSSPSGNAYNEQFFGPGTRLTVL.